A selection of T cell receptor beta chains follows, all from one sample in a study of beta chain features in type 1 diabetes. Produced via immunoSEQ multiplex PCR; TCRdb's table is partial and in-frame only. The sample holds approximately 100,000 clones; roughly 43% are singletons and the top ten take approximately 0.065%. Sequencing input: stem cell memory CD4+ T cells from blood. The receptors stem from a woman younger than 30 in good health. Both conserved end residues are part of each CDR3. The D gene is left open where the match is weak. Size is stated for part of the rows, as once, few or many counts, or as a class when the clone is expanded.

v_call	d_call	clone_size	j_call	cdr3_aa	cdr3_nt
TRBV18	.	.	TRBJ1-5	CASSPPGRSNQPQHF	TGTGCCAGCTCACCACCTGGCAGGAGCAATCAGCCCCAGCATTTT
TRBV28	TRBD1	.	TRBJ2-6	CASSPRGPGTVIYSGANVLTF	TGTGCCAGCAGTCCAAGGGGACCCGGGACAGTGATTTACTCTGGGGCCAACGTCCTGACTTTC
TRBV28	.	.	TRBJ1-2	CASSPRSLYGYTF	TGTGCCAGCAGTCCCCGGAGTCTCTATGGCTACACCTTC
TRBV9	.	few	TRBJ2-7	CASSGTGDYEQYF	TGTGCCAGCAGCGGGACGGGAGACTACGAGCAGTACTTC
TRBV28	TRBD2	.	TRBJ2-5	CASTREVWETQYF	TGTGCCAGCACCCGGGAGGTTTGGGAGACCCAGTACTTC
TRBV5-4	TRBD2	few	TRBJ2-1	CASSNMITSGRAGNEQFF	TGTGCCAGCAGCAACATGATTACTAGCGGGAGGGCGGGGAATGAGCAGTTCTTC
TRBV5-4	TRBD2	.	TRBJ2-1	CASSGRLAGLGGHEQFF	TGTGCCAGCAGCGGACGATTAGCGGGACTAGGGGGACATGAGCAGTTCTTC
TRBV4-2	TRBD1	few	TRBJ1-3	CASSPGTASGNTIYF	TGTGCCAGCAGCCCGGGGACAGCCTCTGGAAACACCATATATTTT
TRBV7-3	TRBD1	few	TRBJ2-1	CASSPRQGYNEQFF	TGTGCCAGCAGCCCCCGACAGGGGTACAATGAGCAGTTCTTC
TRBV4-3	.	.	TRBJ2-1	CASSQPTVRSSYNEQFF	TGCGCCAGCAGCCAACCGACAGTGCGGAGCTCCTACAATGAGCAGTTCTTC
TRBV28	.	few	TRBJ2-5	CASSFSAGTQYF	TGTGCCAGCAGTTTTTCTGCGGGGACCCAGTACTTC